This TCR beta chain was profiled in a study of OX40 agonist ivuxolimab in advanced cancers. Sequenced by immunoSEQ multiplex PCR; TCRdb stores in-frame clones only, minus some. Of tens of thousands of clones listed, more than 75% are singletons. This CDR3 comprises 14 residues. The germline V gene has CDR1 MDHEN and CDR2 SYDVKM. V gave up 3 bases and J gave up 4 bases, with 12 bases separating them. The sequenced sample was CD4+ or CD8+ T cells sorted from blood, obtained in a trial of the OX40 agonist ivuxolimab. The chain carries TRBV28 and TRBJ1-1, with D possibly matching TRBD1 (6 bases). The sequence was collected from an adult with an advanced solid tumor such as melanoma, head and neck, liver or kidney cancer. The CDR3 region has the DNA TGTGCCAGCAGTTTGGGGGGCGCGGGCACTGAAGCTTTCTTT. It yields the protein CASSLGGAGTEAFF.